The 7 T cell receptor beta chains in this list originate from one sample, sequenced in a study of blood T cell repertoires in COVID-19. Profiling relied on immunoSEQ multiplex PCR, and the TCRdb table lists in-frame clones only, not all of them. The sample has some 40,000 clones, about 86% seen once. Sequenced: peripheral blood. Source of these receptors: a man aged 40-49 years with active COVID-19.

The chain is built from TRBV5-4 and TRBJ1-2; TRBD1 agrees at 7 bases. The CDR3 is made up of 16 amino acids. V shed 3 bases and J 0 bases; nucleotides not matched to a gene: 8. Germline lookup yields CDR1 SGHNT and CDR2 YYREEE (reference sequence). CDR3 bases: TGTGCCAGCAGCTGGGGGGTGACAGGGACTAACTATGGCTACACCTTC. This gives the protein CASSWGVTGTNYGYTF. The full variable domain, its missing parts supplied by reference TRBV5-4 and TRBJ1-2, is ETGVTQSPTHLIKTRGQQVTLRCSSQSGHNTVSWYQQALGQGPQFIFQYYREEENGRGNFPPRFSGLQFPNYSSELNVNALELDDSALYLCASSWGVTGTNYGYTFGSGTRLTVV.

The CDR3 reads CASSPLRGRFGTGELFF. In DNA form, the CDR3 reads TGTGCCAGCAGTCCCCTGCGCGGGAGGTTCGGCACCGGGGAGCTGTTTTTT. This sequence joins TRBV27 and TRBJ2-2; TRBD2 matches 8 bases. Germline values: CDR1 MNHEY, CDR2 SMNVEV (reference sequence). The CDR3 is 17 amino acids. With 5 bases clipped from V and 4 bases from J, the junction kept 12 bases outside the gene matches.

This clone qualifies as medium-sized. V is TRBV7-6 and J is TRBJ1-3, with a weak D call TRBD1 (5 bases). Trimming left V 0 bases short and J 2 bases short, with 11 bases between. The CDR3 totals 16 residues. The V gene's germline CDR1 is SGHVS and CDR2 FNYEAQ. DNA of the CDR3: TGTGCCAGCAGCTTAGCCGGGGGTTCGCCTGGAAACACCATATATTTT. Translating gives CASSLAGGSPGNTIYF.

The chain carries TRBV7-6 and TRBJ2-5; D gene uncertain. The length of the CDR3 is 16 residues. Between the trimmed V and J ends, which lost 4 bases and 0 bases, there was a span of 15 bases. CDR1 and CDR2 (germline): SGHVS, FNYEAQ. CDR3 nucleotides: TGTGCCAGCAGCTCGGTAGCCCTACCGTACCAAGAGACCCAGTACTTC. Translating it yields CASSSVALPYQETQYF.

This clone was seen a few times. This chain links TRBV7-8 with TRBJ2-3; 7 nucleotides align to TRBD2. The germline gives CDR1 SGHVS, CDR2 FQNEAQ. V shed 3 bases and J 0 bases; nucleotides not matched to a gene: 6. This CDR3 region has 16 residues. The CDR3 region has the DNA TGTGCCAGCAGCTTCGTTAGCGGGCGCAGCACAGATACGCAGTATTTT. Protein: CASSFVSGRSTDTQYF.

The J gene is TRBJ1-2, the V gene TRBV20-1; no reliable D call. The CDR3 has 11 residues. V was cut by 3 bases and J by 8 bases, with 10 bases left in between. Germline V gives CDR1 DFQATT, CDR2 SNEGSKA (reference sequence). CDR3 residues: CSASLESGYTF. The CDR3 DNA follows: TGCAGTGCTAGCCTCGAGAGCGGCTACACCTTC.

In nucleotides, the CDR3 is TGTGCCAGCAGTGAGGAGCGCGGGAGGGCGAAGTATTTT. Translation gives CASSEERGRAKYF. The chain joins TRBV25-1 to TRBJ2-3; TRBD2 aligns across 9 bases. This CDR3 region has 13 residues. CDR1 MGHDK and CDR2 SYGVNS come from the germline V gene. Losses at the gene ends were 3 bases for V and 13 bases for J; bases not matched to a gene: 8. The full variable domain, in which reference TRBV25-1 and TRBJ2-3 provide the parts outside the CDR3, is EADIYQTPRYLVIGTGKKITLECSQTMGHDKMYWYQQDPGMELHLIHYSYGVNSTEKGDLSSESTVSRIRTEHFPLTLESARPSHTSQYLCASSEERGRAKYFGPGTRLTVL.